The clone carrying this T cell receptor (beta chain) was observed a handful of times. No antigen is known for it. This sample is drawn from a study of T cell repertoires in cytomegalovirus infection. Study details: Well-studied HLA-B-restricted epitopes and recently identified HLA-C-restricted epitopes of CMV were both used in the study. An indication of both CMV infection and matching HLA type came from public TCR beta signatures. Study findings and constraints: Cumulated frequencies of public TCR beta families served to identify carriers of CMV plus the relevant HLA. The study found HLA-C-restricted CMV-specific TCR beta clonotypes dominating the ex vivo response.

A single record per CDR3 protein comes from TCRdb applying MiXCR to the reads. Among 650,000 to 900,000 distinct CDR3 sequences listed, 25% to 30% were seen once. Trimming took 4 bases from V and 7 from J, leaving 7 bases between them. The CDR3 loop spans 11 amino acids. The germline V gene encodes CDR1 SEHNR and CDR2 FQNEAQ (reference sequence). This receptor was identified in a human donor in good health (CMV status not recorded). Some clones in this sample may be carry-over from other donors' samples. This specimen was cultured CD8+ T cells from PBMCs, taken from culture after CMV antigen stimulation. The J gene is TRBJ1-1, the V gene TRBV7-9; no reliable D call. Here the CDR3 DNA reads TGTGCCAGCAGCTGGACCCTTGAAGCTTTCTTT. Its translation: CASSWTLEAFF.